A selection of T cell receptor beta chains follows, all from one sample in a study of cytomegalovirus exposure and HLA in healthy donors. Measured with immunoSEQ multiplex PCR; TCRdb has only the in-frame clones, and not every one. Of under 150,000 clones listed, approximately 78% are singletons. The specimen was PBMCs. The receptors originated from a middle-aged woman in good health and CMV-seropositive. CDR3s include the opening cysteine and the closing phenylalanine or tryptophan. D genes are given only for firm matches. Where a row states a size, it is once, few, many or the class of an expanded clone; other rows omit it.

TRBV6-5	12	TRBJ2-3	.	once	TGTGCCAGCAGGGGCCCTGGGGATACGCAGTATTTT	CASRGPGDTQYF
TRBV28	14	TRBJ2-2	TRBD1	.	TGTGCCAGCAGTTCAACAGGGGGCACCGGGGAGCTGTTTTTT	CASSSTGGTGELFF
TRBV7-8	13	TRBJ1-1	.	once	TGTGCCAGCAGCTTAGAGGGGGGGAGGGTGGCTTTCTTT	CASSLEGGRVAFF
TRBV5-3	16	TRBJ1-2	TRBD1	.	TGTGCCAGAAGCTCGAAGACTAGGACAGGGAACTATGGCTACACCTTC	CARSSKTRTGNYGYTF
TRBV30	16	TRBJ1-3	TRBD1	.	TGTGCCTGGACCCTAAGGCAACAGGGGTCTGGAAACACCATATATTTT	CAWTLRQQGSGNTIYF
TRBV7-2	13	TRBJ1-2	.	.	TGTGCCAGCAGCCCAGCTATCCGCGGTGGCTACACCTTC	CASSPAIRGGYTF
TRBV11-3	14	TRBJ1-4	TRBD1	few	TGTGCCAGCAGCTCCGGACAGGTTAATGAAAAACTGTTTTTT	CASSSGQVNEKLFF
TRBV5-6	17	TRBJ2-3	TRBD2	.	TGTGCCAGCAGCGGCCTAGGGACTAGCGGGAAGGCAGATACGCAGTATTTT	CASSGLGTSGKADTQYF
TRBV27	14	TRBJ2-1	TRBD1	.	TGTGCCAGCACCCGGGACAGGGGGCAGAATGAGCAGTTCTTC	CASTRDRGQNEQFF
TRBV19	13	TRBJ1-1	.	once	TGTGCCAGTAGTATCAGGGGATCGACTGAAGCTTTCTTT	CASSIRGSTEAFF
TRBV6-1	14	TRBJ2-5	.	.	TGTGCCAGCAGAACAACAGGGCCCCAAGAGACCCAGTACTTC	CASRTTGPQETQYF